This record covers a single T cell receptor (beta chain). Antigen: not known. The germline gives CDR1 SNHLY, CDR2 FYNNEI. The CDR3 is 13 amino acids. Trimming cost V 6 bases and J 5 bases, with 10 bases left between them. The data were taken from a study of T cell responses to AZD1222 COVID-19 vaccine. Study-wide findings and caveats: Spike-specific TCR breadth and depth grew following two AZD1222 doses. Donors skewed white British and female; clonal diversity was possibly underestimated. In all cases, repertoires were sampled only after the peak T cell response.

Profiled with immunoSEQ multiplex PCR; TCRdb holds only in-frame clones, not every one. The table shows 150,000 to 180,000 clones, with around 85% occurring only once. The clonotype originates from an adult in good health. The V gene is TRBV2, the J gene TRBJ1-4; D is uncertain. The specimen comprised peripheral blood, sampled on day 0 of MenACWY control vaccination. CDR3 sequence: CASSPFRNEKLFF. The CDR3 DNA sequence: TGTGCCAGCAGCCCCTTCCGGAATGAAAAACTGTTTTTT.